The T cell receptor (beta chain) under discussion was sequenced for a study of persistence of HIV-infected CD4 T cells. About the study: Suppressive ART had lasted a median of about eight years. Study-level findings and limits: Rare CMV-responding cells carrying HIV-1 proviruses were not analyzed separately for TCR. TCRbeta richness was lower in CMV- and Gag-responding cells than in anti-CD3/anti-CD28-responding cells.

As concerns this clone: Its antigen remains unidentified.

CDR1 is SGHRS and CDR2 is YFSETQ in the germline V gene. Between the trimmed V and J ends, which lost 5 bases and 2 bases, there was a span of 14 bases. The CDR3 consists of 16 residues. The libraries were made with immunoSEQ version 4 in survey mode. Sequenced by immunoSEQ multiplex PCR; TCRdb stores in-frame clones only, minus some. The sample consists of tens of thousands of clones, about nine tenths of them appearing once. Anti-CD3/anti-CD28 beads served as a nonspecific positive control stimulus. CD4+ T cells upregulating both CD40 ligand and CD69 were sorted as responding cells. Sequenced material: CD4+ T cells sorted from PBMCs after approximately 19-hour stimulation, taken from a patient who received antiretroviral therapy. This chain connects TRBV5-1 to TRBJ1-6; no reliable D call. This sequence originates from an adult woman with HIV who was CMV-seropositive. CDR3: CASREVGTAYNSPLHF. CDR3 in DNA: TGCGCCAGCAGGGAGGTGGGTACCGCCTATAATTCACCCCTCCACTTT.